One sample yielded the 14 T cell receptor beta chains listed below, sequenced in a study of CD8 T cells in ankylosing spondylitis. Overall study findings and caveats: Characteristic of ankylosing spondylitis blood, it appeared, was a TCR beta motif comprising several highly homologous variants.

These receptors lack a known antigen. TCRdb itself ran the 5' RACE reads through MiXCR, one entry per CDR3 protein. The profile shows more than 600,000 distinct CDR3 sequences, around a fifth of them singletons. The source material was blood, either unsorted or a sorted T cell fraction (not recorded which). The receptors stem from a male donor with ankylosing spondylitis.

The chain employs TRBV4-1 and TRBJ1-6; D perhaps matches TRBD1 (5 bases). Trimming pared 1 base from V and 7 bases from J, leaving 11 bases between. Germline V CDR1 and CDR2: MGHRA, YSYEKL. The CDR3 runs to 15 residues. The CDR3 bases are TGCGCCAGCAGCCAAGGTCCGGCAGGGAATTCACCCCTCCACTTT. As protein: CASSQGPAGNSPLHF.

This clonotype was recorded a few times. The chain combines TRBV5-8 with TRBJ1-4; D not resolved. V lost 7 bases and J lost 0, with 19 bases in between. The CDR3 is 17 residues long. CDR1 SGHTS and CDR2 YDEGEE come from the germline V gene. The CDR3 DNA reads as TGTGCCAGCGCCTCATGGGAAGCAGGCACAACTAATGAAAAACTGTTTTTT. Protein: CASASWEAGTTNEKLFF.

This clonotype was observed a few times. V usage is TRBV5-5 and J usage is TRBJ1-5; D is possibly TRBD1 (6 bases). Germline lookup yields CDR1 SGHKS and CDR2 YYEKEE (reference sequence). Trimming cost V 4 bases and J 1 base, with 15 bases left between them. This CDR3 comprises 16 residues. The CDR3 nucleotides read TGTGCCAGCAGCCCGGGGGCAGGGGACAGCAATCAGCCCCAGCATTTT. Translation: CASSPGAGDSNQPQHF.

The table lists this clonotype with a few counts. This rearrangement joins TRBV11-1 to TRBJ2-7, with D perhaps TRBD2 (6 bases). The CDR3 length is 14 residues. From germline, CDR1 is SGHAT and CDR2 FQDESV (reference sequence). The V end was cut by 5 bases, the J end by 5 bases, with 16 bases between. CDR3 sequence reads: CASSPPGLHHEQYF. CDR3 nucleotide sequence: TGTGCCAGCAGCCCCCCGGGACTCCATCACGAGCAGTACTTC. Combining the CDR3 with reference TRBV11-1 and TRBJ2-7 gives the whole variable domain EAEVAQSPRYKITEKSQAVAFWCDPISGHATLYWYRQILGQGPELLVQFQDESVVDDSQLPKDRFSAERLKGVDSTLKIQPAELGDSAMYLCASSPPGLHHEQYFGPGTRLTVT.

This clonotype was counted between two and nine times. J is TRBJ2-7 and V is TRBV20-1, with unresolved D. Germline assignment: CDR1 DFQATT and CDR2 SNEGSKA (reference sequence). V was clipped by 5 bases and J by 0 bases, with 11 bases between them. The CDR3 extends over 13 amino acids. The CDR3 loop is CSAGSYNSYEQYF. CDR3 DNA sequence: TGCAGTGCTGGGTCCTACAACTCCTACGAGCAGTACTTC.

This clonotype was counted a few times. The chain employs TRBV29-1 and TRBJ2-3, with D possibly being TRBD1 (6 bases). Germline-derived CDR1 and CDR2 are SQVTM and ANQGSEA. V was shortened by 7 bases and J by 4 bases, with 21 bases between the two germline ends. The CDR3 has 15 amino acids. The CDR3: CSAEGVETGADTQYF. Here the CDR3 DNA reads TGCAGCGCTGAGGGGGTCGAGACCGGGGCAGATACGCAGTATTTT.

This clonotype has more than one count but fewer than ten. CDR3 in amino acids: CSVPPWAGGGEQFF. The DNA for the CDR3 is TGCAGTGTCCCCCCGTGGGCAGGGGGTGGTGAGCAGTTCTTC. This rearrangement joins TRBV20-1 to TRBJ2-1; 7 bases are shared with TRBD1. This CDR3 has 14 amino acids. CDR1 and CDR2 (germline): DFQATT, SNEGSKA (reference sequence). J gave up 9 bases and V 7 bases, and 15 bases lay outside the gene matches.

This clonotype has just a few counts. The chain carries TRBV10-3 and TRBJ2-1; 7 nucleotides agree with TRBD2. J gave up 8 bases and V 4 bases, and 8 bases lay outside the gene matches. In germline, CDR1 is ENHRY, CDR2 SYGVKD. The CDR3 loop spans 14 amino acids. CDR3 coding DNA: TGTGCCATCAGTGGGAGCGGGAAGTCCTATGAGCAGTTCTTC. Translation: CAISGSGKSYEQFF.

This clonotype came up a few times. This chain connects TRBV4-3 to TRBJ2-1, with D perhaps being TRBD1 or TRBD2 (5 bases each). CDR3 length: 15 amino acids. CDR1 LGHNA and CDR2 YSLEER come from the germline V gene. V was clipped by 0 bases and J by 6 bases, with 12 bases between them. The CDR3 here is CASSQDWGSGNEQFF. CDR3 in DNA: TGCGCCAGCAGCCAAGACTGGGGGAGCGGCAATGAGCAGTTCTTC.

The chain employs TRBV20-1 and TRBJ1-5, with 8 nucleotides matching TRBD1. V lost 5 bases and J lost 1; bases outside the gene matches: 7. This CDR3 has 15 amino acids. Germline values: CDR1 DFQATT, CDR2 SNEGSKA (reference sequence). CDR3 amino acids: CSAPRRGLSNQPQHF. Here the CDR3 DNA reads TGCAGTGCTCCTCGCAGGGGGCTGAGCAATCAGCCCCAGCATTTT.

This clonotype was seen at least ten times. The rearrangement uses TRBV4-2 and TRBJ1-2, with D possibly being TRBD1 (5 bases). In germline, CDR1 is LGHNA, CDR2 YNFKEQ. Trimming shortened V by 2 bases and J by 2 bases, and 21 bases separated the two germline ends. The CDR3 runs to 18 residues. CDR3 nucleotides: TGTGCCAGCAGCCAACCCTTTGACGGGGGGTCTGGGAACTATGGCTACACCTTC. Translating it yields CASSQPFDGGSGNYGYTF.

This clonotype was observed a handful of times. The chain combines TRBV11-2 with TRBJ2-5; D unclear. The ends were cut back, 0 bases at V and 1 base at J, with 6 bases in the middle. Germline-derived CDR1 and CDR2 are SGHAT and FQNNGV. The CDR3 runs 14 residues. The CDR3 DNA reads TGTGCCAGCAGCTTAGACAGAGCCCAAGAGACCCAGTACTTC. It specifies CASSLDRAQETQYF.

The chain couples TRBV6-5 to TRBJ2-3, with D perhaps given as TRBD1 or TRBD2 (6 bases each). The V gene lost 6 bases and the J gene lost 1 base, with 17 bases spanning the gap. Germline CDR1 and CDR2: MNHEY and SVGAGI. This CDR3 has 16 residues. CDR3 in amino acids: CASSLLKGGGTDTQYF. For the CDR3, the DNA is TGTGCCAGCAGCTTGCTCAAGGGGGGAGGCACAGATACGCAGTATTTT.

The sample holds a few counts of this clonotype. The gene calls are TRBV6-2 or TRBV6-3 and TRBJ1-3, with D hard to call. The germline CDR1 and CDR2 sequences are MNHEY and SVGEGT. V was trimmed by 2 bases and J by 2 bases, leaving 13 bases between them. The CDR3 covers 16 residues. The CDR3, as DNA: TGTGCCAGCAGTTACCCAGCGGGAGACACTGGAAACACCATATATTTT. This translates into CASSYPAGDTGNTIYF.